The sample holds one count of the clone carrying this T cell receptor beta chain. V gave up 2 bases and J gave up 8 bases; unmatched junction bases: 7. CDR3 length equals 15 residues. Germline-derived CDR1 and CDR2 are SGHTA and FQGNSA. Produced via immunoSEQ multiplex PCR; TCRdb's table is partial and in-frame only. The data show roughly 56,000 clones, with 85% to 90% seen just once and 0.7% to 0.95% held by the top ten. The sample is drawn from a study of OX40 agonist ivuxolimab in advanced cancers. The overall study: About 40% of patients had received prior checkpoint inhibitor therapy. Among those treated, three patients had partial responses, one with hepatocellular carcinoma and two with cutaneous melanoma.

J is TRBJ1-4 and V is TRBV7-2; 8 nucleotides agree with TRBD1. The sequence was obtained from an adult with an advanced solid tumor such as melanoma, head and neck, liver or kidney cancer. Sequences were derived from CD4+ or CD8+ T cells sorted from blood, sampled in a trial of the OX40 agonist ivuxolimab. The CDR3 bases are TGTGCCAGCAGCTTACGGGCAGGGGGCAAGGAAAAACTGTTTTTT. Encoded protein: CASSLRAGGKEKLFF.